Only one count was recorded for the clone carrying this T cell receptor beta chain. Its antigen is not identified. The treatment: around 19 received Ad26.COV2.S at low or high dose, single or two shots; about 5 received placebo; per-sample allocation not given. The samples date from day 63 after the first vaccine or placebo injection. An Ad26 vector expressing Wuhan-strain SARS-CoV-2 spike served as the vaccine. The record originates from a study of Ad26.COV2.S vaccination and SARS-CoV-2 variants. General observations from the study: An underestimation of total T cell responses may have resulted from the TCR breadth and depth analyses.

Clones were read by immunoSEQ multiplex PCR, and TCRdb kept only the in-frame ones, dropping some. Of about 350,000 clones listed, approximately 90% are singletons. The germline V gene has CDR1 SEHNR and CDR2 FQNEAQ (reference sequence). This CDR3 spans 13 amino acids. After removal of 2 bases from V and 8 bases from J, the junction contained 2 bases not matched to a gene. The sequence was obtained from a person aged 18-60 years who received the Ad26.COV2.S COVID-19 vaccine or a placebo. The chain carries TRBV7-9 and TRBJ2-1; 8 bases are shared with TRBD1. The starting material was peripheral blood, obtained in a trial of Ad26.COV2.S vaccine versus placebo. This CDR3 reads CASSLSGGDEQFF. Written as DNA, the CDR3 is TGTGCCAGCAGCTTATCAGGGGGCGATGAGCAGTTCTTC.